Listed here are 8 T cell receptor beta chains from one sample, sequenced in a study of blood T cells in healthy people across ages. A second PCR, run for about 7 to 11 cycles, used a sample-barcoded 5' primer plus a J-beta primer mix. TCRdb independently ran MiXCR on the 5' RACE reads; one entry per CDR3 protein. The sample comprises approximately 810,000 distinct CDR3 sequences, about 30% of which are singletons, and approximately 15% rests with the top ten. Sequenced sample: blood. These receptors were obtained from a woman aged 80 or over in good health.

V is TRBV7-2 and J is TRBJ1-1; maybe TRBD1 (5 bases). CDR3 length: 13 residues. The V and J ends lost 2 bases and 11 bases respectively, with 15 bases between them. Germline CDR1 is SGHTA and CDR2 is FQGNSA. CDR3 sequence reads: CASSLNQEGRAFF. For the CDR3, the DNA is TGTGCCAGCAGCTTAAACCAGGAGGGGAGGGCTTTCTTT.

Turning to this clonotype: It may be a read error: a sequence one base away is much more abundant. In this CDR3 the conserved last residue, phenylalanine or tryptophan, is missing, so a read error is likely. The gene calls are TRBV5-1 and TRBJ2-1; D gene unclear. This CDR3 has 12 amino acids. Looked up from germline, CDR1 is SGHRS and CDR2 is YFSETQ. Trimming cost V 7 bases and J 3 bases, with 8 bases left between them. The CDR3 DNA reads TGCGCCAGCCGTTGGGGCTACAATGAGCAGTTCGTC. Translated: CASRWGYNEQFV.

The rearrangement uses TRBV27 and TRBJ1-1; D is unresolved. Germline V gene data show CDR1 as MNHEY and CDR2 as SMNVEV (reference sequence). This CDR3 has 15 amino acids. Between the trimmed V and J ends, which lost 2 bases and 2 bases, there was a span of 12 bases. CDR3 region: CASSLKEATNTEAFF. The CDR3 DNA reads as TGTGCCAGCAGTTTAAAGGAGGCAACTAACACTGAAGCTTTCTTT.

As for this clonotype: With a much larger clone just one base away, this may be a read error. The V gene is TRBV21-1, the J gene TRBJ2-7; the table's D call of TRBD1 was not tested on the DNA. TRBV21-1 is shown as a pseudogene. This CDR3 spans 15 amino acids. This CDR3 reads CASSKLQGGLREQYF. For the CDR3, the DNA is TGTGCCAGCAGCAAACTACAGGGGGGACTTCGCGAGCAGTACTTC.

This clonotype was counted ten times or more. J is TRBJ2-1 and V is TRBV7-2; D call uncertain. This CDR3 region has 10 residues. Trimming removed 2 bases at V and 10 bases at J, with 3 bases between. Germline V gene data show CDR1 as SGHTA and CDR2 as FQGNSA. This CDR3 is CASSLREQFF. CDR3 coding DNA: TGTGCCAGCAGCTTAAGGGAGCAGTTCTTC.

There are many counts of this clonotype. The V call is TRBV27, the J call TRBJ2-3; D is unclear. V shed 6 bases and J shed 5 bases, with 9 bases lying between them. This CDR3 has 12 residues. From germline, CDR1 is MNHEY and CDR2 SMNVEV (reference sequence). CDR3 nucleotides: TGTGCCAGCAGACCTCGACTAGATACGCAGTATTTT. Amino acids: CASRPRLDTQYF.

This clonotype was detected only once. This chain uses TRBV5-1 with TRBJ2-2; D is ambiguous. V was pared by 0 bases and J by 2 bases, with 11 bases between. Germline values: CDR1 SGHRS, CDR2 YFSETQ. The CDR3 sequence is 16 residues long. In DNA, the CDR3 is TGCGCCAGCAGCTTGGCGGCGGCAGCCAACACCGGGGAGCTGTTTTTT. Protein product: CASSLAAAANTGELFF.

The V and J genes are TRBV30 and TRBJ1-1; D not resolved. V shed 6 bases and J shed 1 base, with 9 bases lying between them. CDR3 length equals 12 residues. CDR1 is GTSNPN and CDR2 is SVGIG in the germline V gene (reference sequence). Written as DNA, the CDR3 is TGTGCCTGCAATAAGGGGAACACTGAAGCTTTCTTT. This translates into CACNKGNTEAFF.